Each of the 24 T cell receptor beta chains below was sequenced from the same sample in a study of T cells after yellow fever vaccination. TCRdb reanalysed the 5' RACE reads using MiXCR and keeps one entry per CDR3 protein. In the table there are about 130,000 distinct CDR3 sequences, more than 6% of which are singletons. Material: CD4+ T cells sorted from PBMCs, obtained 10 to 11 days after the first yellow fever vaccination. The receptors come from a man younger than 35 who received the YFV17D yellow fever vaccine.

Ten or more counts support this clonotype. The genes are TRBV4-3 and TRBJ1-2, with unresolved D. The ends were cut back, 1 base at V and 5 bases at J, with 14 bases in the middle. This CDR3 is 15 amino acids long. Germline loops: CDR1 LGHNA, CDR2 YSLEER. CDR3 sequence reads: CASSQGSRRLYGYTF. DNA for the CDR3: TGCGCCAGCAGCCAAGGTTCCAGGAGGCTATATGGCTACACCTTC.

V gene TRBV5-1 combines with J gene TRBJ2-3; 8 bases align to TRBD1. Germline trimming cut 4 bases from V and 3 bases from J; bases unmatched to any gene: 10. The length of the CDR3 is 16 residues. The germline CDR1 and CDR2 sequences are SGHRS and YFSETQ. CDR3 loop: CASSPQGAGTTDTQYF. CDR3 nucleotide sequence: TGCGCCAGCAGCCCCCAGGGGGCAGGGACGACAGATACGCAGTATTTT.

This clonotype was recorded many times. The rearrangement links TRBV2 to TRBJ1-2; maybe TRBD1 (6 bases). The CDR3 has 13 amino acids. Trimming stripped 10 bases from V and 3 bases from J, with 15 bases between. Germline V gene sequence: CDR1 SNHLY, CDR2 FYNNEI. CDR3 sequence reads: CATQGGGYYGYTF. Written as DNA, the CDR3 is TGTGCCACCCAAGGTGGGGGCTACTATGGCTACACCTTC.

This clonotype was recorded many times. The chain couples TRBV20-1 to TRBJ2-1, with TRBD2 matching 10 bases. This CDR3 region has 14 residues. Trimming removed 6 bases from V and 9 bases from J; junction bases left unmatched: 11. CDR1 and CDR2 from the germline V gene are DFQATT and SNEGSKA (reference sequence). CDR3 residues: CSAHSGGAMVEQFF. The CDR3 DNA reads as TGCAGTGCGCACAGCGGGGGGGCCATGGTTGAGCAGTTCTTC.

This clonotype occurred many times. The genes are TRBV11-2 and TRBJ2-3; TRBD2 might be the D (7 bases). Germline V gene lookup returns CDR1 SGHAT and CDR2 FQNNGV. CDR3 length: 15 amino acids. Trimming cost V 2 bases and J 3 bases, with 12 bases left between them. The CDR3 loop reads CASSLMGGPTDTQYF. DNA of the CDR3: TGTGCCAGCAGCTTAATGGGGGGGCCGACAGATACGCAGTATTTT.

The V call is TRBV5-5, the J call TRBJ1-2, with D unresolved. The CDR3 spans 13 residues. V lost 1 base to trimming and J lost 6 bases, with 10 bases between them. The germline CDR1 and CDR2 sequences are SGHKS and YYEKEE (reference sequence). CDR3 DNA sequence: TGTGCCAGCAGCTTGAGAACGGGAGATGGCTACACCTTC. Its translation: CASSLRTGDGYTF. Filled out from reference TRBV5-5 and TRBJ1-2, the complete variable domain reads DAGVTQSPTHLIKTRGQQVTLRCSPISGHKSVSWYQQVLGQGPQFIFQYYEKEERGRGNFPDRFSARQFPNYSSELNVNALLLGDSALYLCASSLRTGDGYTFGSGTRLTVV.

There are many counts of this clonotype. The chain is built from TRBV10-3 and TRBJ2-3; 8 bases line up with TRBD2. Germline V CDR1 and CDR2: ENHRY, SYGVKD. The CDR3 is 16 residues long. V shed 2 bases, J shed 2 bases, and the junction held 6 bases outside the gene matches. CDR3 loop: CAISEPLGLATDTQYF. CDR3 nucleotide sequence: TGTGCCATCAGTGAGCCTCTCGGACTAGCCACAGATACGCAGTATTTT.

This clonotype was observed at least ten times. The genes are TRBV10-3 and TRBJ1-1; D not resolved. There are 17 residues in the CDR3. Trimming removed 0 bases at V and 1 base at J, with 15 bases between. Germline V gene sequence: CDR1 ENHRY, CDR2 SYGVKD. CDR3 nucleotides: TGTGCCATCAGTGAGTCGACTCGGACGGGGAGGAACACTGAAGCTTTCTTT. It translates to CAISESTRTGRNTEAFF.

This clonotype was observed many times. The chain couples TRBV11-2 to TRBJ1-2, with D possibly TRBD1 on 5 matching bases. V gave up 3 bases and J gave up 11 bases, with 19 bases separating them. The CDR3 extends over 14 amino acids. Per germline, CDR1 SGHAT and CDR2 FQNNGV. Here the CDR3 reads CASSFAVSGQHYTF. The CDR3 nucleotides are TGTGCCAGCAGCTTTGCCGTCTCGGGGCAGCATTACACCTTC.

This clonotype was recorded many times. The chain recombines TRBV5-6 with TRBJ2-7; 8 nucleotides agree with TRBD2. The length of the CDR3 is 14 residues. With 1 base clipped from V and 12 bases from J, the junction kept 12 bases outside the gene matches. From germline, CDR1 is SGHDT and CDR2 YYEEEE. DNA for the CDR3: TGTGCCAGCAGCTTGTACTTCGACGGACTAGCCGGGTACGTC. Translation: CASSLYFDGLAGYV.

The genes are TRBV5-1 and TRBJ2-7, with D possibly called TRBD1 or TRBD2 (6 bases each). Looked up from germline, CDR1 is SGHRS and CDR2 is YFSETQ. The CDR3 totals 17 residues. The ends were cut back, 2 bases at V and 2 bases at J, with 20 bases in the middle. CDR3 sequence (DNA): TGCGCCAGCAGCTTCGGTCAAGGGGGGCCTACTACCTACGAGCAGTACTTC. Encoded protein: CASSFGQGGPTTYEQYF.

The V gene is TRBV5-1, the J gene TRBJ2-5, with D uncertain. V was trimmed by 1 base and J by 3 bases, leaving 7 bases between them. Germline CDR1 reads SGHRS; CDR2 reads YFSETQ. The length of the CDR3 is 13 residues. For the CDR3, the DNA is TGCGCCAGCAGCTTGATCCCAGAAGAGACCCAGTACTTC. Translating gives CASSLIPEETQYF.

At least ten counts were recorded for this clonotype. The rearrangement links TRBV28 to TRBJ2-7; D may be TRBD2 (5 bases). This CDR3 contains 14 residues. Trimming took 6 bases from V and 1 from J, leaving 13 bases between them. Germline V gene sequence: CDR1 MDHEN, CDR2 SYDVKM. CDR3 amino acids: CASSLRVGSYEQYV. Here the CDR3 DNA reads TGTGCCAGCAGCCTGCGGGTGGGTTCCTACGAGCAGTACGTC.

This clonotype has at least ten counts. V and J are TRBV7-2 and TRBJ1-5, with 8 bases lining up with TRBD1. The CDR3 sequence is 14 residues long. The ends lost 5 bases at V and 5 bases at J; junction bases unmatched: 5. Germline V gene sequence: CDR1 SGHTA, CDR2 FQGNSA. CDR3 nucleotides: TGTGCCAGCAGCCTCCAACAGGGGGATCAGCCCCAGCATTTT. Translated: CASSLQQGDQPQHF. The whole variable domain, filled in from reference TRBV7-2 and TRBJ1-5, reads GAGVSQSPSNKVTEKGKDVELRCDPISGHTALYWYRQSLGQGLEFLIYFQGNSAPDKSGLPSDRFSAERTGGSVSTLTIQRTQQEDSAVYLCASSLQQGDQPQHFGDGTRLSIL.

This clonotype has at least ten counts. The V and J genes are TRBV7-2 and TRBJ1-1; D remains unclear. V was trimmed by 5 bases and J by 8 bases, leaving 6 bases between them. The germline V gene has CDR1 SGHTA and CDR2 FQGNSA. The CDR3 sequence is 10 residues long. CDR3 protein: CASSRREAFF. The CDR3 DNA reads TGTGCCAGCAGCCGTCGAGAAGCTTTCTTT. Together with reference TRBV7-2 and TRBJ1-1, the CDR3 gives the full variable domain: GAGVSQSPSNKVTEKGKDVELRCDPISGHTALYWYRQSLGQGLEFLIYFQGNSAPDKSGLPSDRFSAERTGGSVSTLTIQRTQQEDSAVYLCASSRREAFFGQGTRLTVV.

This clonotype was found many times. This chain uses TRBV5-1 with TRBJ2-4; D is uncertain. Between the trimmed V and J ends, which lost 0 bases and 0 bases, there was a span of 10 bases. Germline assignment: CDR1 SGHRS and CDR2 YFSETQ. The CDR3 totals 16 residues. The CDR3 protein is CASSLGNDVAKNIQYF. In DNA form, the CDR3 reads TGCGCCAGCAGCTTGGGAAATGACGTAGCCAAAAACATTCAGTACTTC.

This clonotype was seen only a few times. The genes are TRBV7-8 and TRBJ1-4, with 8 bases lining up with TRBD1. Per the germline V gene, CDR1 is SGHVS and CDR2 is FQNEAQ. This CDR3 region has 14 residues. V gave up 5 bases and J gave up 8 bases; unmatched junction bases: 7. The CDR3 sequence is CASSATGTGEKLFF. The CDR3 nucleotides read TGTGCCAGCAGCGCCACAGGGACAGGAGAAAAACTGTTTTTT. The full variable domain, with the rest looked up from reference TRBV7-8 and TRBJ1-4, is GAGVSQSPRYKVAKRGQDVALRCDPISGHVSLFWYQQALGQGPEFLTYFQNEAQLDKSGLPSDRFFAERPEGSVSTLKIQRTQQEDSAVYLCASSATGTGEKLFFGSGTQLSVL.

The chain has TRBV2 and TRBJ1-6; TRBD1 might be the D (5 bases). Germline V gene sequence: CDR1 SNHLY, CDR2 FYNNEI. The ends were cut back, 11 bases at V and 3 bases at J, with 29 bases in the middle. This CDR3 region has 19 residues. The CDR3 nucleotides are TGTGCCTTCAGTCCCAAGGGATCCCCCTGGGACCGCTATAATTCACCCCTCCACTTT. It codes for CAFSPKGSPWDRYNSPLHF.

In regard to this clonotype: A much larger clone lies one base from this, so it may be a read error. The chain joins TRBV20-1 to TRBJ2-5; TRBD1 agrees at 8 bases. Germline CDR1 is DFQATT and CDR2 is SNEGSKA (reference sequence). The CDR3 runs 14 residues. The CDR3 loop is CSARSWTGLEIQYF. The CDR3 DNA follows: TGCAGTGCTAGATCCTGGACAGGGCTAGAGATCCAGTACTTC.

This clonotype appeared many times. This rearrangement joins TRBV7-2 to TRBJ2-1; 10 positions agree with TRBD1. CDR1 SGHTA and CDR2 FQGNSA come from the germline V gene. J was trimmed by 4 bases and V by 7 bases; bases with no gene match: 10. The CDR3 sequence is 16 residues long. CDR3 loop: CASTRTGTGAYNEQFF. CDR3 in DNA: TGTGCCAGCACAAGAACCGGGACAGGGGCTTACAATGAGCAGTTCTTC.

This clonotype was seen at least ten times. V is TRBV12-3 or TRBV12-4 and J is TRBJ2-3, with unresolved D. V lost 0 bases and J lost 4, with 8 bases in between. This CDR3 has 14 amino acids. The CDR3 protein is CASSLAHRADTQYF. CDR3 bases: TGTGCCAGCAGTTTAGCGCACCGAGCAGATACGCAGTATTTT.

This clonotype was found many times. The chain has TRBV12-3 or TRBV12-4 and TRBJ1-5; no clear D. V was shortened by 2 bases and J by 7 bases, with 12 bases between the two germline ends. The CDR3 is 14 residues long. The CDR3 nucleotides read TGTGCCAGCAGTTTATGGGGAGAGGGACAGCCCCAGCATTTT. This gives the protein CASSLWGEGQPQHF.

Many counts were recorded for this clonotype. The V gene is TRBV7-2, the J gene TRBJ2-1; a weak D match, TRBD1 (6 bases). V lost 5 bases to trimming and J lost 8 bases, with 16 bases between them. The germline CDR1 and CDR2 sequences are SGHTA and FQGNSA. The CDR3 has 14 residues. CDR3 sequence (DNA): TGTGCCAGCAGCCCGTTGGGGGCGCTGGATGAGCAGTTCTTC. Its protein is CASSPLGALDEQFF.

This clonotype was seen a handful of times. CDR3 amino acids: CASSLQRAEAFF. The CDR3, as DNA: TGTGCCAGCTCACTCCAAAGGGCTGAAGCTTTCTTT. The V call is TRBV18, the J call TRBJ1-1; D gene unclear. The CDR3 extends over 12 amino acids. Germline loops: CDR1 KGHSH, CDR2 LQKENI. V was trimmed by 4 bases and J by 6 bases, leaving 9 bases between them. Complete variable domain (other parts from reference TRBV18 and TRBJ1-1): NAGVMQNPRHLVRRRGQEARLRCSPMKGHSHVYWYRQLPEEGLKFMVYLQKENIIDESGMPKERFSAEFPKEGPSILRIQQVVRGDSAAYFCASSLQRAEAFFGQGTRLTVV.